This T cell receptor beta chain was recovered during a study of blood T cell repertoires in COVID-19 (dated by TCRdb to the early 2020s). The study in broad terms: Collaborator samples came from the United States, Italy and Spain and covered acute and convalescent phases of COVID-19. The prospective study material was composed of cDNA or gDNA derived from T cells, B-cell-depleted T cells, or PBMCs. The dataset comprised deeply sampled blood TCRbeta repertoires from subjects exposed to, actively infected with, or recovered from COVID-19. The repertoires were made available in a free public database intended to serve as a resource for research on the immune response to SARS-CoV-2. The samples were drawn from the first 160 participants of the ongoing ImmuneRACE study and from under 1,500 subjects provided by 6 global collaborators. A de-identified subject ID, COVID-19 status, age in years and sex were almost always included in the sample metadata. Where HLA class I and class II types were available, the types were taken from metadata supplied by the sample provider, not from assay-based typing. What the study reported, not specific to this receptor: The amount of clinical and demographic metadata varied by source and participant and was provided uncurated.

CDR1 and CDR2 are drawn from the germline V gene: SNHLY, FYNNEI. V and J are trimmed by 6 bases and 6 bases, and the gene matches miss 7 bases of the junction. Measured from the cysteine to the phenylalanine, the CDR3 is 15 residues long. Only CDR3 DNA is held: 45 bases, read in frame from base 1. About this clone: Its antigen is unknown. No base quality values were provided; no much bigger clone lies one nucleotide off.

TCRbeta CDR3 regions were amplified from genomic DNA using the immunoSEQ Assay, a bias-controlled multiplex PCR. The authors' analysis ran thus. Nucleated cell counts per sample were estimated from amplification of reference gene primers within the assay. Sequence reads were collapsed and filtered to measure the absolute abundance of every unique TCRbeta CDR3 rearrangement. For each sample, productive Simpson clonality was calculated as the square root of Simpson's diversity index across productive rearrangements. Imported from immuneACCESS, the table was reduced by TCRdb to in-frame sequences with V and J called. These copies leave out some clones; in studies compared against another copy, an unresolved V gene accounts for under half, and the cause of the remainder is not known. The D gene and trimming were derived from the DNA, and the V and J assignments and clone size from that table. The sample records some 76,000 clones, 82% of which are singletons. The ten top clones hold over 8.5% of the sample.

The collaborating institutions used their own protocols to collect whole blood in K2EDTA tubes. For TCRbeta analysis, collaborators shipped samples in one of three forms: frozen whole blood, isolated PBMCs, or DNA extracted from either of those sample types. This chain is built from TRBV2 and TRBJ1-5; TRBD1 matches 11 bases in the middle. The TCR was taken from a man over 45 with acute or convalescent COVID-19. Sequenced: peripheral blood. In nucleotides, the sequence is TGTGCCAGCAGCAAGGGACAGGGGGAGAGTCAGCCCCAGCATTTT. Its product reads: CASSKGQGESQPQHF.